This TCR beta chain originates from a study of neurological immune-mediated disorders. 5'RACE generated cDNA with 10-nucleotide random UMIs. Sequencing of 15-18 subjects in each run yielded over 160 million TCR-beta sequences. A single record per CDR3 protein comes from TCRdb applying MiXCR to the 5' RACE reads. The data contain roughly 45,000 distinct CDR3 sequences, over 10% of them singletons. In this sample, this clonotype turned up many times. This CDR3 is 14 amino acids long. V lost 6 bases to trimming and J lost 2 bases, with 10 bases between them. Time point here: longitudinal time-point 2. The sequence derives from a male donor with HTLV-1-associated myelopathy (HAM/TSP). The sample comprised PBMCs. V is TRBV12-3 or TRBV12-4 and J is TRBJ1-4; the D gene is possibly TRBD1 (6 bases). In DNA, the CDR3 is TGTGCCAGCAGCAACAGGGTCACTAATGAAAAACTGTTTTTT. Encoded protein: CASSNRVTNEKLFF.